Shown below are 5 T cell receptor beta chains from a single sample sequenced in a study of PD-1 blockade in classical Hodgkin lymphoma. Sequenced by immunoSEQ multiplex PCR; TCRdb stores in-frame clones only, minus some. The table includes tens of thousands of clones, just under 80% detected once. Every single patient, without exception, relapsed after autologous stem cell transplantation, and brentuximab vedotin exposure varied. The material was peripheral blood mononuclear cells (PBMCs), obtained before the second cycle of nivolumab. The receptors were gathered from a human donor with classical Hodgkin lymphoma.

This sequence joins TRBV30 and TRBJ2-3; D is undetermined. The CDR3 sequence is 12 residues long. V shed 4 bases and J shed 5 bases, with 10 bases lying between them. From germline, CDR1 is GTSNPN and CDR2 SVGIG (reference sequence). The CDR3 sequence is CAWIRPLDTQYF. The DNA for the CDR3 is TGTGCCTGGATTCGTCCCTTAGATACGCAGTATTTT.

This chain joins TRBV5-1 and TRBJ2-2, with 7 bases that match TRBD1. In germline, CDR1 is SGHRS, CDR2 YFSETQ. The CDR3 runs to 19 residues. The trim removed 1 base at V and 1 base at J, leaving 13 bases unmatched. This chain's CDR3 is CASSLTRFSRQGNTGELFF. The CDR3 DNA reads as TGCGCCAGCAGCTTGACCAGATTTTCCCGACAGGGGAACACCGGGGAGCTGTTTTTT.

V gene TRBV5-1 combines with J gene TRBJ2-2; D remains ambiguous. The CDR3 has 15 amino acids. Germline V gives CDR1 SGHRS, CDR2 YFSETQ. Trimming stripped 0 bases from V and 7 bases from J, with 13 bases between. The CDR3 protein is CASSLVGARDGELFF. As DNA, the CDR3 is TGCGCCAGCAGCTTGGTCGGAGCCCGAGACGGGGAGCTGTTTTTT.

This sequence joins TRBV6-1 and TRBJ2-1; TRBD2 agrees at 10 bases. Germline assignment: CDR1 MNHNS and CDR2 SASEGT. CDR3 length equals 15 residues. The junction had 10 bases not matched to a gene; V was cut back by 10 bases and J by 4 bases. CDR3: CANSETSGTYNEQFF. CDR3 nucleotides: TGTGCCAACTCCGAAACTAGCGGGACTTACAATGAGCAGTTCTTC.

This clone has just one count. The rearrangement links TRBV2 to TRBJ2-1; 9 bases agree with TRBD1. The CDR3 extends over 16 amino acids. Germline trimming cut 4 bases from V and 1 base from J; bases unmatched to any gene: 5. The germline V gene encodes CDR1 SNHLY and CDR2 FYNNEI. The CDR3 bases are TGTGCCAGCAGTGGTGGGACAGGGTCTTCCTACAATGAGCAGTTCTTC. Its translation: CASSGGTGSSYNEQFF.